These T cell receptor beta chains were read from a single sample in a study of T-cell memory formation after mild COVID-19. Via MiXCR, TCRdb re-called the 5' RACE reads, giving one row per CDR3 protein. Among under 450,000 distinct CDR3 sequences listed, around 22% were seen once. The source material was PBMCs or a T cell subset sorted from them (not recorded which). These receptor sequences come from an adult woman who had mild COVID-19 (a few samples of this study predate the infection). Cell type and time point are not known. Both conserved end residues are part of each CDR3.

v_gene: TRBV20-1; j_gene: TRBJ1-2; CDR3aa: CSDRGRGGDYGYTF
v_gene: TRBV7-9; j_gene: TRBJ2-1; CDR3aa: CASSPGQTYNEQFF
v_gene: TRBV3-1; j_gene: TRBJ2-7; CDR3aa: CASSLQSVGSYEQYF
v_gene: TRBV6-5; j_gene: TRBJ2-7; CDR3aa: CASTSTGTSGRRGEQYF
v_gene: TRBV10-3; j_gene: TRBJ2-1; CDR3aa: CAISDLAGKLAGSSYNEQFF
v_gene: TRBV19; j_gene: TRBJ2-3; CDR3aa: CASTADDTQYF
v_gene: TRBV2; j_gene: TRBJ1-2; CDR3aa: CASSESRDRLSYTF
v_gene: TRBV19; j_gene: TRBJ1-2; CDR3aa: CASSMKANYGYTF
v_gene: TRBV19; j_gene: TRBJ2-1; CDR3aa: CASSIKSSYNEQFF
v_gene: TRBV6-5; j_gene: TRBJ1-4; CDR3aa: CASSLVTNRGQGKLFF
v_gene: TRBV7-2; j_gene: TRBJ2-1; CDR3aa: CASSHGTSGGGEQFF
v_gene: TRBV24-1; j_gene: TRBJ1-1; CDR3aa: CATSPGPSGTNTEAFF
v_gene: TRBV27; j_gene: TRBJ2-2; CDR3aa: CASSFLAGGPANTGELFF
v_gene: TRBV30; j_gene: TRBJ2-3; CDR3aa: CAWSIGTGGTDTQYF
v_gene: TRBV20-1; j_gene: TRBJ2-7; CDR3aa: CSARDRQGSSDEQYF
v_gene: TRBV14; j_gene: TRBJ1-1; CDR3aa: CASSPRHRNTEAFF
v_gene: TRBV25-1; j_gene: TRBJ1-2; CDR3aa: CASSESRTGKGYGYTF
v_gene: TRBV4-2; j_gene: TRBJ2-3; CDR3aa: CASSQEFPGGHTQYF
v_gene: TRBV7-2; j_gene: TRBJ1-1; CDR3aa: CASSWLGGNTEAFF
v_gene: TRBV12-3/TRBV12-4; j_gene: TRBJ2-1; CDR3aa: CASSTGTSGRNEQFF
v_gene: TRBV29-1; j_gene: TRBJ1-2; CDR3aa: CSVRSLYGYTF
v_gene: TRBV9; j_gene: TRBJ2-2; CDR3aa: CASSVVGTGFAGELFF
v_gene: TRBV4-2; j_gene: TRBJ2-4; CDR3aa: CASSPVTAAKNIQYF
v_gene: TRBV7-2; j_gene: TRBJ1-2; CDR3aa: CASSLGTGAGYGYTF
v_gene: TRBV2; j_gene: TRBJ1-5; CDR3aa: CASSGDGYLRPQHF
v_gene: TRBV29-1; j_gene: TRBJ2-3; CDR3aa: CSVEEEGSYGRGTDTQYF
v_gene: TRBV12-3/TRBV12-4; j_gene: TRBJ1-2; CDR3aa: CASSLPGQAYGYTF
v_gene: TRBV5-6; j_gene: TRBJ2-3; CDR3aa: CASSSLAGPTDTQYF
v_gene: TRBV5-6; j_gene: TRBJ2-7; CDR3aa: CASSYGNGVNYEQYF
v_gene: TRBV7-9; j_gene: TRBJ1-5; CDR3aa: CASSQQGSRPQHF
v_gene: TRBV29-1; j_gene: TRBJ2-5; CDR3aa: CSVAGTSGRFWETQYF
v_gene: TRBV4-1; j_gene: TRBJ2-7; CDR3aa: CASSQDWVPRVVLQYF
v_gene: TRBV5-1; j_gene: TRBJ1-6; CDR3aa: CASSPSSLDSPLHF
v_gene: TRBV6-5; j_gene: TRBJ2-7; CDR3aa: CASSYFPARDISYEQYF
v_gene: TRBV18; j_gene: TRBJ2-3; CDR3aa: CASSPPPRLVADTQYF
v_gene: TRBV29-1; j_gene: TRBJ2-7; CDR3aa: CSVEGGVSYEQYF
v_gene: TRBV10-3; j_gene: TRBJ2-2; CDR3aa: CAISGTVGIGLFF
v_gene: TRBV11-2; j_gene: TRBJ2-1; CDR3aa: CASSLEVAGGRNEQFF
v_gene: TRBV11-3; j_gene: TRBJ2-3; CDR3aa: CASSLGTGGPSTDTQYF
v_gene: TRBV12-3/TRBV12-4; j_gene: TRBJ1-1; CDR3aa: CASSSMGVGGETEAFF
v_gene: TRBV24-1; j_gene: TRBJ1-3; CDR3aa: CATSAELTGFLSGNTIYF
v_gene: TRBV18; j_gene: TRBJ1-5; CDR3aa: CASSPAPMDQPQHF
v_gene: TRBV14; j_gene: TRBJ2-7; CDR3aa: CASSQSLEQYF
v_gene: TRBV7-9; j_gene: TRBJ2-1; CDR3aa: CASSPGTASSYNEQFF
v_gene: TRBV24-1; j_gene: TRBJ2-1; CDR3aa: CATSGGGAYNEQFF
v_gene: TRBV28; j_gene: TRBJ2-7; CDR3aa: CASRQTGALYEQYF
v_gene: TRBV20-1; j_gene: TRBJ1-5; CDR3aa: CSAAGPEYSNQPQHF
v_gene: TRBV7-6; j_gene: TRBJ2-5; CDR3aa: CASSLGGVPETQYF
v_gene: TRBV2; j_gene: TRBJ2-7; CDR3aa: CASKPGQGFYEQYF
v_gene: TRBV12-3/TRBV12-4; j_gene: TRBJ2-4; CDR3aa: CASRKSLGGTIAKTAKNIQYF
v_gene: TRBV5-1; j_gene: TRBJ2-7; CDR3aa: CASSLDPGQDPCEQYF